The entry that follows covers one T cell receptor beta chain sequence. Its antigen remains unknown. The sample belongs to a study of cytomegalovirus exposure and HLA in healthy donors. The V gene's germline CDR1 is ENHRY and CDR2 SYGVKD. The CDR3 is 13 amino acids. The V gene lost 4 bases and the J gene lost 4 bases, with 8 bases spanning the gap. Regarding the study as a whole: The study put 150 to 200 TCR beta chains on its list as cytomegalovirus-associated. In the analysis, some V segments, TRBV6-2 and TRBV6-3 included, were excluded as indistinguishable.

PCR amplification relied on 60 Vbeta primers (plus 13 Jbeta primers). Original methodology: Among the unique TCR beta chains that a later analysis counted, around 82 million in all, around 11 million were shared. Data came from immunoSEQ multiplex PCR; TCRdb stores just in-frame clones and leaves some out. Clone size and the V and J calls come from that table; the DNA yielded D and trimming. Counted here are about 140,000 clones, 9.4% occurring once; the ten biggest clones make up around 1.9%. The sequence was collected from a male donor in good health and CMV-seronegative. The sequencing sample was made of PBMCs. The chain recombines TRBV10-3 with TRBJ2-1; no firm D call. In DNA, the CDR3 is TGTGCCATCAGTGTGCAGGCTTACAATGAGCAGTTCTTC. Its translation: CAISVQAYNEQFF.